The 21 T cell receptor beta chains below come from one sample, sequenced in a study of blood T cell repertoires in COVID-19. Assay: immunoSEQ multiplex PCR; the TCRdb copy retains only in-frame clones and omits some. Of fewer than 350,000 clones detected, 75% to 90% appear once; the ten largest clones hold under 15%. The sequencing sample was made of peripheral blood. Receptor source: a woman in her seventies with COVID-19, enrolled during active disease.

V and J are TRBV28 and TRBJ2-7, with no clear D. Deletions cut 2 bases from V and 0 bases from J, with 8 bases between. Germline loops: CDR1 MDHEN, CDR2 SYDVKM. This CDR3 is 14 amino acids long. In DNA form, the CDR3 reads TGTGCCAGCAGTTTAGGGCTAAGCTCCTACGAGCAGTACTTC. Amino acid sequence: CASSLGLSSYEQYF.

The chain joins TRBV5-8 to TRBJ2-1; TRBD1 agrees at 7 bases. This CDR3 spans 15 amino acids. Germline V gives CDR1 SGHTS, CDR2 YDEGEE. V was clipped by 0 bases and J by 7 bases; unmatched bases: 7. CDR3 loop: CASSLAGQVPNEQFF. The CDR3 DNA follows: TGTGCCAGCAGCTTGGCCGGACAGGTTCCTAATGAGCAGTTCTTC. Looking up the rest from reference TRBV5-8 and TRBJ2-1 gives the full variable domain: EAGVTQSPTHLIKTRGQQATLRCSPISGHTSVYWYQQALGLGLQFLLWYDEGEERNRGNFPPRFSGRQFPNYSSELNVNALELEDSALYLCASSLAGQVPNEQFFGPGTRLTVL.

The chain uses TRBV7-9 and TRBJ2-7, with D possibly being TRBD1 (6 bases). V was shortened by 5 bases and J by 5 bases, with 22 bases between the two germline ends. This CDR3 has 16 residues. Germline V lookup: CDR1 SEHNR, CDR2 FQNEAQ (reference sequence). The CDR3 region has the DNA TGTGCCAGCAGCCAGGGGAACGCGGGTATCGTGGACGAGCAGTACTTC. Amino acids: CASSQGNAGIVDEQYF.

V usage is TRBV18 and J usage is TRBJ1-2; the match to TRBD1 covers 12 bases. Trimming at V came to 0 bases and at J to 12 bases, leaving 5 bases not matched to a gene. The CDR3 extends over 14 amino acids. Germline V gene data show CDR1 as KGHSH and CDR2 as LQKENI. The CDR3 here is CASSPPGQGAINTF. In DNA form, the CDR3 reads TGTGCCAGCTCACCACCGGGACAGGGGGCTATTAACACCTTC.

In its sample, this clone was seen a few times. Here the CDR3 DNA reads TGCAGCGTTGAACCCAATGACTATGGCTACACCTTC. It is translated as CSVEPNDYGYTF. The chain uses TRBV29-1 and TRBJ1-2, with D unclear. Germline CDR1 is SQVTM and CDR2 is ANQGSEA. Trimming removed 2 bases from V and 3 bases from J, with 7 bases in between. This CDR3 region has 12 residues.

The J gene is TRBJ2-1, the V gene TRBV19; 8 bases match TRBD2. The CDR3 contains 15 residues. Germline V CDR1 and CDR2: LNHDA, SQIVND (reference sequence). V was clipped by 5 bases and J by 7 bases; unmatched bases: 10. This chain's CDR3 is CASSSSGGIVNEQFF. CDR3 DNA: TGTGCCAGTAGTTCAAGCGGGGGTATTGTTAATGAGCAGTTCTTC.

A few counts support this clone. In DNA form, the CDR3 reads TGTGCCAGCAGGCCCGGACACGCCAATCAGCCCCAGCATTTT. This gives the protein CASRPGHANQPQHF. The V gene is TRBV6-5, the J gene TRBJ1-5; a weak D match, TRBD1 (5 bases). CDR3 size: 14 residues. CDR1 and CDR2 from the germline V gene are MNHEY and SVGAGI. V lost 6 bases, J lost 3 bases, and 12 bases lay in between.

The rearrangement uses TRBV30 and TRBJ2-7; 7 bases line up with TRBD2. The junction had 3 bases not matched to a gene; V was cut back by 2 bases and J by 2 bases. Per the germline V gene, CDR1 is GTSNPN and CDR2 is SVGIG (reference sequence). The CDR3 length is 13 residues. The CDR3 bases are TGTGCCTGGAGTCGGGGGGTCACCTACGAGCAGTACTTC. Encoded protein: CAWSRGVTYEQYF. The full variable domain, its missing parts supplied by reference TRBV30 and TRBJ2-7, is SQTIHQWPATLVQPVGSPLSLECTVEGTSNPNLYWYRQAAGRGLQLLFYSVGIGQISSEVPQNLSASRPQDRQFILSSKKLLLSDSGFYLCAWSRGVTYEQYFGPGTRLTVT.

The gene calls are TRBV5-8 and TRBJ1-1; D is unclear. V was cut by 0 bases and J by 1 base, with 7 bases left in between. The CDR3 loop spans 14 amino acids. Germline CDR1 and CDR2: SGHTS and YDEGEE. The CDR3 DNA reads as TGTGCCAGCAGCTTGGAGTTCGGGAACACTGAAGCTTTCTTT. Translated, it gives CASSLEFGNTEAFF.

This chain connects TRBV5-4 to TRBJ1-1; 9 bases map to TRBD1. V gave up 0 bases and J gave up 3 bases; unmatched junction bases: 6. Germline assignment: CDR1 SGHNT and CDR2 YYREEE (reference sequence). The CDR3 has 16 amino acids. The CDR3 loop is CASSLDTGGADTEAFF. The DNA for the CDR3 is TGTGCCAGCAGCTTGGACACAGGGGGCGCGGACACTGAAGCTTTCTTT. Full variable domain (remainder filled in from reference TRBV5-4 and TRBJ1-1): ETGVTQSPTHLIKTRGQQVTLRCSSQSGHNTVSWYQQALGQGPQFIFQYYREEENGRGNFPPRFSGLQFPNYSSELNVNALELDDSALYLCASSLDTGGADTEAFFGQGTRLTVV.

The chain combines TRBV19 with TRBJ2-7; perhaps TRBD2 as D (5 bases). CDR3 length: 16 amino acids. Germline V gene lookup returns CDR1 LNHDA and CDR2 SQIVND (reference sequence). V lost 3 bases, J lost 0 bases, and 15 bases lay in between. CDR3: CASSMAGFPSSYEQYF. The CDR3 DNA reads TGTGCCAGTAGTATGGCGGGTTTCCCCAGCTCCTACGAGCAGTACTTC.

This chain joins TRBV29-1 and TRBJ2-2; possible D gene TRBD2, 5 bases. CDR3 length: 14 residues. V shed 6 bases and J shed 3 bases, with 14 bases lying between them. In germline, CDR1 is SQVTM, CDR2 ANQGSEA. CDR3 in amino acids: CSVRRDGDTGELFF. The CDR3 DNA reads as TGCAGCGTCCGACGGGATGGGGACACCGGGGAGCTGTTTTTT.

CDR3 in DNA: TGTGCCAGCACACAGGGGACCCCTGAAGCTTTCTTT. Translated, it gives CASTQGTPEAFF. The V call is TRBV6-5, the J call TRBJ1-1, with 7 bases lining up with TRBD1. Germline trimming cut 7 bases from V and 6 bases from J; bases unmatched to any gene: 5. Germline V gene data show CDR1 as MNHEY and CDR2 as SVGAGI. This CDR3 is 12 amino acids long.

This clone has just one count. The chain combines TRBV27 with TRBJ1-6; the D is unclear. The CDR3 loop spans 17 amino acids. The ends were cut back, 3 bases at V and 0 bases at J, with 12 bases in the middle. The V gene's germline CDR1 is MNHEY and CDR2 SMNVEV (reference sequence). The CDR3 sequence: CASSFDGRLSYNSPLHF. CDR3 coding DNA: TGTGCCAGCAGTTTTGATGGTAGACTCTCCTATAATTCACCCCTCCACTTT.

The chain combines TRBV7-8 with TRBJ1-1; 7 nucleotides line up with TRBD1. Germline V lookup: CDR1 SGHVS, CDR2 FQNEAQ. The CDR3 is 15 amino acids. After removal of 1 base from V and 4 bases from J, the junction contained 6 bases not matched to a gene. The CDR3 reads CASSLGETGLTEAFF. The CDR3 region has the DNA TGTGCCAGCAGCTTAGGAGAGACAGGGCTCACTGAAGCTTTCTTT.

The chain uses TRBV27 and TRBJ2-7; 8 bases match TRBD2. Germline trimming cut 5 bases from V and 5 bases from J; bases unmatched to any gene: 5. CDR3 size: 13 residues. Germline loops: CDR1 MNHEY, CDR2 SMNVEV (reference sequence). CDR3 in amino acids: CASSPNSGDEQYF. The CDR3 bases are TGTGCCAGCAGTCCTAATAGCGGGGACGAGCAGTACTTC.

This chain connects TRBV6-1 to TRBJ1-2; no clear D. From germline, CDR1 is MNHNS and CDR2 SASEGT. CDR3 length: 15 residues. Between the trimmed V and J ends, which lost 0 bases and 0 bases, there was a span of 8 bases. CDR3 DNA sequence: TGTGCCAGCAGTGAAGCTGCGGGGACTAACTATGGCTACACCTTC. It specifies CASSEAAGTNYGYTF.

This clone was counted only a few times. The genes are TRBV18 and TRBJ1-6; D gene unclear. The germline CDR1 and CDR2 sequences are KGHSH and LQKENI. V lost 2 bases and J lost 8, with 13 bases in between. The CDR3 is 15 residues long. CDR3 loop: CASSPKRVEDSPLHF. The CDR3 coding sequence is TGTGCCAGCTCACCAAAGAGGGTCGAGGATTCACCCCTCCACTTT.

The chain employs TRBV5-1 and TRBJ1-1; 7 bases align to TRBD1. The V segment lost 2 bases and the J segment 0 bases; nucleotides outside the gene matches: 4. This CDR3 region has 15 residues. Germline V gives CDR1 SGHRS, CDR2 YFSETQ. Here the CDR3 reads CASSLQGPMNTEAFF. The CDR3 DNA is TGCGCCAGCAGCTTACAGGGGCCCATGAACACTGAAGCTTTCTTT.

This clone has a handful of counts. DNA of the CDR3: TGTGCCAGCAGCCAAGACCTCCTGGGACAGAACTATGGCTACACCTTC. Protein sequence: CASSQDLLGQNYGYTF. V is TRBV28 and J is TRBJ1-2; 7 bases match TRBD1. Germline trimming cut 6 bases from V and 2 bases from J; bases unmatched to any gene: 12. Germline CDR1 MDHEN, CDR2 SYDVKM. The CDR3 has 16 residues.

The chain links TRBV2 to TRBJ2-7, with D unresolved. The germline V gene encodes CDR1 SNHLY and CDR2 FYNNEI. The CDR3 totals 12 residues. The germline V and J ends were trimmed by 7 bases and 0 bases, with 7 bases remaining between them. This CDR3 reads CASTGSSYEQYF. Written as DNA, the CDR3 is TGTGCCAGCACCGGGTCCTCCTACGAGCAGTACTTC.